These 27 T cell receptor beta chains share one sample of origin, sequenced in a study of cytomegalovirus exposure and HLA in healthy donors. The table came from immunoSEQ multiplex PCR; TCRdb's copy has only in-frame clones and leaves some out. The sample gives more than 150,000 clones, approximately 88% of which show up once; approximately 7% is in the top ten. Material: PBMCs. The receptors come from a man aged 18 to 35 in good health and CMV-seropositive.

The CDR3 coding sequence is TGCGCCAGCAGCTTGGACGGGGGATCCGGGGAGCTGTTTTTT. The encoded protein is CASSLDGGSGELFF. V gene TRBV5-1 combines with J gene TRBJ2-2; D possibly corresponds to TRBD2 (6 bases). Germline V CDR1 and CDR2: SGHRS, YFSETQ. V was cut by 0 bases and J by 6 bases, with 9 bases left in between. The CDR3 totals 14 residues.

The chain couples TRBV29-1 to TRBJ2-1; D is unclear. Germline V gene data show CDR1 as SQVTM and CDR2 as ANQGSEA. The CDR3 loop spans 12 amino acids. V was pared by 6 bases and J by 7 bases, with 13 bases between. Written as DNA, the CDR3 is TGCAGCGTGGGTCAGACTGGGAATGAGCAGTTCTTC. It codes for CSVGQTGNEQFF.

V is TRBV28 and J is TRBJ1-4; TRBD1 is a possible D gene (6 bases). V was clipped by 4 bases and J by 3 bases, with 9 bases between them. Germline CDR1 and CDR2: MDHEN and SYDVKM. This CDR3 is built from 14 residues. The CDR3 nucleotides read TGTGCCAGCAGTTCAGGGGCCGCTAATGAAAAACTGTTTTTT. Translated, it gives CASSSGAANEKLFF.

The gene calls are TRBV7-8 and TRBJ2-5; D is unclear. Germline V lookup: CDR1 SGHVS, CDR2 FQNEAQ. The V gene lost 2 bases and the J gene lost 1 base, with 14 bases spanning the gap. The CDR3 extends over 16 amino acids. The CDR3 loop is CASSLYQRDGQETQYF. The CDR3 nucleotides read TGTGCCAGCAGCTTATATCAGCGAGATGGCCAAGAGACCCAGTACTTC.

This chain uses TRBV9 with TRBJ2-1; D is unclear. The CDR3 has 14 amino acids. Germline V gene data show CDR1 as SGDLS and CDR2 as YYNGEE. The V gene lost 4 bases and the J gene lost 0 bases, with 8 bases spanning the gap. Written as DNA, the CDR3 is TGTGCCAGCAGCCCTCCGGTCTCCTACAATGAGCAGTTCTTC. Protein: CASSPPVSYNEQFF.

The J gene is TRBJ2-7, the V gene TRBV6-5, with TRBD2 matching over 7 bases. This CDR3 is 14 amino acids long. Germline CDR1 MNHEY, CDR2 SVGAGI. V trimming: 2 bases; J trimming: 4 bases; junction bases outside the gene matches: 5. The CDR3 sequence is CASSYAGVEYEQYF. DNA of the CDR3: TGTGCCAGCAGTTACGCGGGAGTGGAATACGAGCAGTACTTC.

This chain connects TRBV6-4 to TRBJ2-1; 9 nucleotides line up with TRBD1. The CDR3 consists of 16 residues. V lost 3 bases, J lost 3 bases, and 6 bases stayed unmatched. Germline values: CDR1 MRHNA, CDR2 SNTAGT. CDR3 coding DNA: TGTGCCAGCAGTGAGACCGGGACAGGGAGCTACAATGAGCAGTTCTTC. Translation gives CASSETGTGSYNEQFF.

The chain uses TRBV4-3 and TRBJ2-7; 7 bases map to TRBD2. The CDR3 extends over 15 amino acids. J lost 0 bases, V lost 4 bases, and 6 bases had no gene match. Germline V gives CDR1 LGHNA, CDR2 YSLEER. The CDR3: CASSPRLADSYEQYF. The CDR3 DNA follows: TGCGCCAGCAGCCCGCGGCTAGCGGACTCCTACGAGCAGTACTTC.

The chain joins TRBV27 to TRBJ1-5; D gene ambiguous. Germline V gene sequence: CDR1 MNHEY, CDR2 SMNVEV (reference sequence). V was clipped by 5 bases and J by 1 base, with 18 bases between them. This CDR3 has 17 residues. The CDR3 coding sequence is TGTGCCAGCAGTACCCAGGTGGGCGGAGGGAGCAATCAGCCCCAGCATTTT. Amino acids: CASSTQVGGGSNQPQHF.

For this clone: Other DNA sequences in this specimen translate into the identical CDR3. The V call is TRBV5-1, the J call TRBJ2-3; TRBD2 is a possible D gene (5 bases). This CDR3 comprises 15 residues. The germline V gene encodes CDR1 SGHRS and CDR2 YFSETQ. V was trimmed by 1 base and J by 3 bases, leaving 12 bases between them. The CDR3, as DNA: TGCGCCAGCAGCTTGAGAGGGCTCGGGACAGATACGCAGTATTTT. It is translated as CASSLRGLGTDTQYF.

The chain combines TRBV7-7 with TRBJ2-5; 7 positions match TRBD2. The CDR3 runs to 13 residues. After removal of 3 bases from V and 4 bases from J, the junction contained 2 bases not matched to a gene. Germline V gene data show CDR1 as SSHAT and CDR2 as FNYEAQ (reference sequence). The CDR3 bases are TGTGCCAGCAGCTTCCAGCGGGGAGAGACCCAGTACTTC. Its protein is CASSFQRGETQYF.

The chain carries TRBV27 and TRBJ2-7; D unclear. The CDR3 loop spans 11 amino acids. V was shortened by 3 bases and J by 4 bases, with 4 bases between the two germline ends. Germline V CDR1 and CDR2: MNHEY, SMNVEV (reference sequence). The CDR3 coding sequence is TGTGCCAGCAGTTTCGGGTACGAGCAGTACTTC. The encoded protein is CASSFGYEQYF.

The CDR3: CASRRLADGYEQYF. The DNA for the CDR3 is TGTGCCAGCAGACGACTAGCGGATGGATACGAGCAGTACTTC. The V gene is TRBV11-2, the J gene TRBJ2-7, with 9 bases matching TRBD2. The ends lost 6 bases at V and 4 bases at J; junction bases unmatched: 7. Germline CDR1 reads SGHAT; CDR2 reads FQNNGV. This CDR3 is 14 amino acids long.

V gene TRBV9 combines with J gene TRBJ2-7; TRBD1 aligns across 9 bases. Germline loops: CDR1 SGDLS, CDR2 YYNGEE. CDR3 length equals 14 residues. The V gene end was trimmed by 3 bases and the J gene end by 8 bases; junction bases not matched to a gene: 9. CDR3: CASSEDRGREKQYF. Written as DNA, the CDR3 is TGTGCCAGCAGCGAGGACAGGGGCCGGGAAAAGCAGTACTTC.

This chain joins TRBV7-9 and TRBJ2-2; a weak D match, TRBD2 (6 bases). Germline V gene data show CDR1 as SEHNR and CDR2 as FQNEAQ (reference sequence). Deletions cut 3 bases from V and 5 bases from J, with 22 bases between. The CDR3 consists of 18 residues. The CDR3 nucleotides are TGTGCCAGCAGCTTCTACCCTCTAGCGTGGGAAGGTACCGGGGAGCTGTTTTTT. It specifies CASSFYPLAWEGTGELFF.

The V call is TRBV18, the J call TRBJ2-7, with D possibly being TRBD2 (7 bases). The CDR3 has 14 amino acids. Trimming pared 2 bases from V and 4 bases from J, leaving 12 bases between. From germline, CDR1 is KGHSH and CDR2 LQKENI. The CDR3 spells CASSPTEGGYEQYF. The CDR3 DNA is TGTGCCAGCTCACCAACAGAGGGGGGGTACGAGCAGTACTTC.

The chain carries TRBV7-2 and TRBJ2-2; TRBD2 matches 8 bases. CDR3 length equals 15 residues. Looked up from germline, CDR1 is SGHTA and CDR2 is FQGNSA. J was trimmed by 8 bases and V by 1 base; bases with no gene match: 6. The CDR3: CASSLVAVAGGELFF. The CDR3 DNA is TGTGCCAGCAGCTTAGTGGCGGTAGCGGGGGGGGAGCTGTTTTTT.

This sequence joins TRBV14 and TRBJ2-2; TRBD2 might be the D (5 bases). V shed 1 base and J shed 5 bases, with 14 bases lying between them. The CDR3 is 16 amino acids. Per the germline V gene, CDR1 is SGHDN and CDR2 is FVKESK. CDR3 DNA: TGTGCCAGCAGCCAAGTCGCGGGCAGAGGAACCGGGGAGCTGTTTTTT. It encodes CASSQVAGRGTGELFF.

This chain links TRBV27 with TRBJ2-6; the match to TRBD2 covers 14 bases. Losses at the gene ends were 3 bases for V and 0 bases for J; bases not matched to a gene: 7. Germline CDR1 is MNHEY and CDR2 is SMNVEV (reference sequence). The CDR3 covers 20 residues. In DNA, the CDR3 is TGTGCCAGCAGTTTGGGACTAGCGGGAGACCTTTCCTCTGGGGCCAACGTCCTGACTTTC. It specifies CASSLGLAGDLSSGANVLTF. Using reference TRBV27 and TRBJ2-6 for the parts outside the CDR3, the full variable domain is EAQVTQNPRYLITVTGKKLTVTCSQNMNHEYMSWYRQDPGLGLRQIYYSMNVEVTDKGDVPEGYKVSRKEKRNFPLILESPSPNQTSLYFCASSLGLAGDLSSGANVLTFGAGSRLTVL.

The chain employs TRBV27 and TRBJ1-1; 9 bases line up with TRBD1. Trimming removed 3 bases from V and 0 bases from J; junction bases left unmatched: 11. The CDR3 is 18 residues long. CDR1 is MNHEY and CDR2 is SMNVEV in the germline V gene (reference sequence). The chain's CDR3 is CASSFTGTGSLMNTEAFF. In nucleotides, the CDR3 is TGTGCCAGCAGTTTCACCGGGACAGGGAGCTTGATGAACACTGAAGCTTTCTTT.

This clone was picked up one time. The chain uses TRBV9 and TRBJ2-1, with 9 bases fitting TRBD2. The trim removed 0 bases at V and 3 bases at J, leaving 1 base unmatched. Looked up from germline, CDR1 is SGDLS and CDR2 is YYNGEE. The CDR3 extends over 15 amino acids. The CDR3 sequence: CASSVGLADYNEQFF. CDR3 DNA sequence: TGTGCCAGCAGCGTAGGACTAGCGGACTACAATGAGCAGTTCTTC. The entire variable domain, with the rest obtained from reference TRBV9 and TRBJ2-1, is as follows: DSGVTQTPKHLITATGQRVTLRCSPRSGDLSVYWYQQSLDQGLQFLIQYYNGEERAKGNILERFSAQQFPDLHSELNLSSLELGDSALYFCASSVGLADYNEQFFGPGTRLTVL.

The V call is TRBV6-5, the J call TRBJ1-4; 8 nucleotides align to TRBD1. In germline, CDR1 is MNHEY, CDR2 SVGAGI. CDR3 size: 15 residues. The trim removed 0 bases at V and 8 bases at J, leaving 5 bases unmatched. This chain's CDR3 is CASSYSDGQGEKLFF. The DNA of the CDR3 is TGTGCCAGCAGTTACTCCGACGGACAGGGAGAAAAACTGTTTTTT.

V usage is TRBV11-3 and J usage is TRBJ2-1; 7 nucleotides line up with TRBD2. The ends lost 3 bases at V and 5 bases at J; junction bases unmatched: 7. Looked up from germline, CDR1 is SGHNT and CDR2 is YENEEA. The CDR3 sequence is 15 residues long. The CDR3 coding sequence is TGTGCCAGCAGCTTGGGAGGGAGTACCCACAATGAGCAGTTCTTC. Amino acids: CASSLGGSTHNEQFF.

V gene TRBV4-2 combines with J gene TRBJ1-2, with a tentative D call TRBD1 (6 bases). Germline V gene lookup returns CDR1 LGHNA and CDR2 YNFKEQ. The V gene lost 10 bases and the J gene lost 4 bases, with 13 bases spanning the gap. This CDR3 is built from 12 residues. Here the CDR3 DNA reads TGTGCCACTGGGGGGGGCGGCTATGGCTACACCTTC. The encoded protein is CATGGGGYGYTF.

CDR3 nucleotides: TGTGCCAGCAGCTCGCAAAGGGGGGGGGCCTGGAATCAGCCCCAGCATTTT. Translation gives CASSSQRGGAWNQPQHF. The rearrangement joins TRBV7-9 to TRBJ1-5, with D perhaps matching TRBD1 (6 bases). The CDR3 spans 17 residues. Trimming left V 4 bases short and J 4 bases short, with 20 bases between. Germline CDR1 and CDR2: SEHNR and FQNEAQ (reference sequence).

This clone turned up a few times. This chain joins TRBV6-4 and TRBJ2-7; no clear D gene. Germline values: CDR1 MRHNA, CDR2 SNTAGT. The length of the CDR3 is 12 residues. V was trimmed by 0 bases and J by 3 bases, leaving 3 bases between them. The CDR3 nucleotides read TGTGCCAGCAGTGACTCTCGCTACGAGCAGTACTTC. As protein: CASSDSRYEQYF.

The chain is built from TRBV13 and TRBJ2-3; TRBD2 might be the D (6 bases). Germline-derived CDR1 and CDR2 are PRHDT and FYEKMQ (reference sequence). The CDR3 spans 14 residues. Between the trimmed V and J ends, which lost 4 bases and 5 bases, there was a span of 13 bases. CDR3 residues: CASSSRLVEDTQYF. CDR3 sequence (DNA): TGTGCCAGCAGCTCAAGACTAGTGGAAGATACGCAGTATTTT.